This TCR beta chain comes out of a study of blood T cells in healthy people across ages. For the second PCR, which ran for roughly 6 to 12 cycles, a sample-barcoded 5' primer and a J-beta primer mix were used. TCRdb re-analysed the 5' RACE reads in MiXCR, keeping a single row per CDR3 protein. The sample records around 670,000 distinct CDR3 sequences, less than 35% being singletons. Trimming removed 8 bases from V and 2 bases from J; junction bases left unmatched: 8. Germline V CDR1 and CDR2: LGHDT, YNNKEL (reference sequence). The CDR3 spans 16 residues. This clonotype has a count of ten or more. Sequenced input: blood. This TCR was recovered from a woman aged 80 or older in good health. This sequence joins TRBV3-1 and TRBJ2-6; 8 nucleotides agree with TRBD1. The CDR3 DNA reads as TGTGCCAGCGGAACGACAGGGGTTGCTGGGGCCAACGTCCTGACTTTC. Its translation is CASGTTGVAGANVLTF.